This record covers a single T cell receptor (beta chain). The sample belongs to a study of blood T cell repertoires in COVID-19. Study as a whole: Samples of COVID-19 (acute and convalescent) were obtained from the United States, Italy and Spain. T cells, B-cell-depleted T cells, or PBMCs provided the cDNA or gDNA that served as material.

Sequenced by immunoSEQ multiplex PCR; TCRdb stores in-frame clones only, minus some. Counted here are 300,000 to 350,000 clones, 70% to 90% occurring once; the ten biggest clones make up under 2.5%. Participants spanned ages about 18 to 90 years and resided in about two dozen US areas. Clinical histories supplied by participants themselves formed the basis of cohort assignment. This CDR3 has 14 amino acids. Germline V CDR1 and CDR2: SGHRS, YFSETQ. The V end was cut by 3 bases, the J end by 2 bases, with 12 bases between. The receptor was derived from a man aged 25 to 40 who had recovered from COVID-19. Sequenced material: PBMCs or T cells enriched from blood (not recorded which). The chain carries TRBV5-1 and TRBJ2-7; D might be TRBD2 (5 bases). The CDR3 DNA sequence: TGCGCCAGCAGCTCGGGAAATTACGCCTACGAGCAGTACTTC. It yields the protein CASSSGNYAYEQYF.